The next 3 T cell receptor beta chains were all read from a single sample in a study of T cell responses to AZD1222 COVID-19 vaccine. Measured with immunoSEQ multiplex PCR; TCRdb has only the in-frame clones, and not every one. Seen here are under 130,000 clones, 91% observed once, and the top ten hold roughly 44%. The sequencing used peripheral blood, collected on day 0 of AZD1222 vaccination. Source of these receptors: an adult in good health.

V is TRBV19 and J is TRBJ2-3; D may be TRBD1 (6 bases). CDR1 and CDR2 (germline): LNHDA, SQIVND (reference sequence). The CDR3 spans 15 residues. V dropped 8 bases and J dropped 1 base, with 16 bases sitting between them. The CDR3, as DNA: TGTGCCAGTTCGTCCCCGCCAGGGGGCACAGATACGCAGTATTTT. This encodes CASSSPPGGTDTQYF.

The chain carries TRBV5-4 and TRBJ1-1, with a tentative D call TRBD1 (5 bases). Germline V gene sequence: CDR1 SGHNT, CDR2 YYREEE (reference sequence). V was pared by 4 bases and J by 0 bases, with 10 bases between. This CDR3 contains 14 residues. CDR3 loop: CASSQGLLNTEAFF. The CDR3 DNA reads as TGTGCCAGCAGCCAGGGACTGCTGAACACTGAAGCTTTCTTT.

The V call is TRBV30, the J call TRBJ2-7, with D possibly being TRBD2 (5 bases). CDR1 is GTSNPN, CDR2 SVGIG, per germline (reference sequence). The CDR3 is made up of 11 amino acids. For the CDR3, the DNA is TGTGGTATTGGACTCTGGGGCGAGCAGTACTTC. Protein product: CGIGLWGEQYF.